Given below is one TCR beta chain in context. The data derive from a study of T cell changes during pregnancy in multiple sclerosis. The germline V gene has CDR1 LNHDA and CDR2 SQIVND (reference sequence). V dropped 3 bases and J dropped 9; count of bases not matched to a gene: 7. CDR3 length equals 14 residues. Sequenced by immunoSEQ multiplex PCR; TCRdb stores in-frame clones only, minus some. The table records tens of thousands of clones, around 89% of them present only once. Specimen: CD4+ T cells from peripheral blood mononuclear cells, collected in the first trimester of pregnancy. The rearrangement uses TRBV19 and TRBJ2-1; TRBD2 matches 8 bases. The receptor's source is a female donor in good health, enrolled as a control in a pregnancy study. The CDR3 DNA reads TGTGCCAGTAGTATGGGGTGGCTAGCGGGTGAGCAGTTCTTC. Its translation: CASSMGWLAGEQFF.